This is a list of T cell receptor beta chains from one sample in a study of cytomegalovirus exposure and HLA in healthy donors. Using immunoSEQ multiplex PCR, the repertoire was profiled, and TCRdb retains in-frame clones only, with some absent. The sample lists more than 95,000 clones, approximately 84% seen once, with approximately 4% in the top ten. Sequenced input: PBMCs. The receptors originated from a man in his late teens or twenties in good health and CMV-seropositive. CDR3s include the opening cysteine and the closing phenylalanine or tryptophan. Each record gives: CDR3 protein, CDR3 DNA, V gene, J gene, clone size, D gene. D genes are given only for firm matches. The size of a clone is reported for some rows only, either as once, few or many, or as a class for expanded clones.

CDR3: CASSEATGKETQYF; DNA: TGTGCCAGCAGTGAAGCGACCGGGAAAGAGACCCAGTACTTC; V: TRBV2; J: TRBJ2-5; size: .; D: .
CDR3: CASSQGQGSNQPQHF; DNA: TGCGCCAGCAGCCAAGGACAGGGTAGCAATCAGCCCCAGCATTTT; V: TRBV4-3; J: TRBJ1-5; size: .; D: TRBD1
CDR3: CASSLAPGTEYEQYF; DNA: TGTGCCAGCAGCTTAGCCCCCGGGACAGAGTACGAGCAGTACTTC; V: TRBV7-2; J: TRBJ2-7; size: .; D: TRBD1
CDR3: CASIGTGRAFF; DNA: TGTGCCAGCATTGGAACAGGGAGAGCTTTCTTT; V: TRBV2; J: TRBJ1-1; size: .; D: .
CDR3: CASRLALTGELFF; DNA: TGTGCCAGTAGACTAGCGTTGACCGGGGAGCTGTTTTTT; V: TRBV19; J: TRBJ2-2; size: .; D: TRBD2
CDR3: CASSSGQGANTEAFF; DNA: TGCGCCAGCAGCTCCGGACAGGGGGCTAACACTGAAGCTTTCTTT; V: TRBV5-1; J: TRBJ1-1; size: few; D: TRBD1
CDR3: CAWSLRQGGSSLHF; DNA: TGTGCCTGGAGCCTAAGACAGGGGGGTTCATCCCTCCACTTT; V: TRBV30; J: TRBJ1-6; size: few; D: TRBD1
CDR3: CASSPVYNEQFF; DNA: TGTGCCAGCAGTCCTGTTTACAATGAGCAGTTCTTC; V: TRBV6-6; J: TRBJ2-1; size: once; D: .
CDR3: CASSQQTQGYGAGNTIYF; DNA: TGTGCCAGCAGCCAACAAACCCAGGGTTACGGAGCTGGAAACACCATATATTTT; V: TRBV7-2; J: TRBJ1-3; size: .; D: .
CDR3: CASSLAFRFGEQYF; DNA: TGTGCCAGCAGCTTAGCGTTCAGGTTCGGTGAGCAGTACTTC; V: TRBV7-2; J: TRBJ2-7; size: once; D: .
CDR3: CASSLTSGRADTQYF; DNA: TGCGCCAGCAGCTTGACTAGCGGGAGGGCGGATACGCAGTATTTT; V: TRBV5-1; J: TRBJ2-3; size: .; D: TRBD2
CDR3: CATEAGNDYNEQFF; DNA: TGCGCCACCGAAGCGGGCAACGACTACAATGAGCAGTTCTTC; V: TRBV10-2; J: TRBJ2-1; size: .; D: .
CDR3: CASSSITTGEETQYF; DNA: TGTGCCAGCAGCTCAATAACGACAGGGGAAGAGACCCAGTACTTC; V: TRBV7-6; J: TRBJ2-5; size: .; D: TRBD1
CDR3: CASSSGDHEQYF; DNA: TGCGCCAGCAGCTCCGGAGACCACGAGCAGTACTTC; V: TRBV5-1; J: TRBJ2-7; size: .; D: .
CDR3: CASSSGRTNEKLFF; DNA: TGTGCCAGCAGTAGCGGTAGGACTAATGAAAAACTGTTTTTT; V: TRBV7-6; J: TRBJ1-4; size: .; D: .
CDR3: CASSYEGVDGKNIQYF; DNA: TGTGCCAGCAGTTATGAGGGGGTCGACGGCAAAAACATTCAGTACTTC; V: TRBV6-6; J: TRBJ2-4; size: .; D: .